The entry below describes one T cell receptor (beta chain). Its specific antigen is unknown. Per-base quality was not reported, and no clone a single base away is much larger than it. Reading the germline V gene (reference sequence) gives CDR1 GTSNPN and CDR2 SVGIG. Taken from cysteine to phenylalanine, the CDR3 has 11 residues. Only the CDR3 part of the read is kept: 33 bases, read in frame from the first base. Deletion took 3 bases off V and 5 bases off J, with a span of 7 bases between the germline ends. The source of the sample is a study of cytomegalovirus exposure and HLA in healthy donors (dated by TCRdb to the late 2010s). Turning to the overall study: According to an earlier analysis of 587 of the donors, about 190 million T cells yielded roughly 110 million unique TCR beta sequences and about 300 Gb of sequence data. Among almost 400 genotyped donors of the cohort, an average of roughly 240,000 unique TCR beta nucleotide sequences were sequenced per donor, roughly 20% of them non-productive. Every repertoire in the discovery cohort had been generated on one and the same sequencing platform. In a later genetic analysis, genome-wide SNP genotypes for about 65% of the roughly 700 donors were used, and that subset was treated as a discovery cohort. An early release that covered 640 HLA-typed donors contained 250 to 350 gigabases of sequencing data and about 84 million unique TCR sequences. The study aimed to test whether cataloging public T cell receptors could reveal signatures of past pathogen exposure. In a later analysis, previously published TCR beta repertoires from more than 500 donors were re-analyzed and high-resolution HLA genotyping was added so that TCR occurrence patterns could be studied. In addition to the first cohort of roughly 670 subjects, a separate validation cohort of 130 or so different subjects was used. Because of strong linkage in the cohort, roughly five DR-DQ haplotypes were treated as single units for association and clustering. Rather than using new phenotypic data, the later analysis identified candidate immune exposures from TCR beta sequences and from how often those sequences occurred across donors. Donor age, sex, ethnicity and CMV serostatus were collected together with the repertoire data. Typing coverage varied by locus: 629-630 donors for A, B, C, DRB1 and DQB1; approximately 500 for DQA1; more than 600 for DPA1; around 450 for DPB1. The study profiled the T cell repertoires of hundreds of subjects by immunosequencing and related them to cytomegalovirus serostatus. Of the roughly 390 genotyped donors, less than 90% were placed in the genetic ancestry cluster associated with self-reported Caucasian donors. To decide whether each TCR beta V gene segment behaved as functional or pseudogenic, an earlier analysis of several hundred of the donors relied on high-throughput TCR beta sequencing. HLA typing included class I and class II loci at four-digit resolution. To predict cytomegalovirus infection status, the study combined high-throughput TCR immunosequencing, statistical association of individual TCRs with disease status, and machine learning. Results the study describes overall, beyond this receptor: The authors suggested that the approach could potentially be extended to other disease states and immunological phenotypes. A later genetic analysis reported fewer N-insertions in productive TCRs among donors in an Asian-associated ancestry cluster than the roughly 720-donor mean. Specific HLA alleles were associated with 18,000 or so TCR beta sequences at a false discovery rate of 0.05 in a later analysis. The only immune exposure information available for the cohort was CMV serostatus. Roughly uniform sequencing depth across donors was assumed in presence/absence analyses, although this assumption may not hold. A later analysis found that HLA-associated TCR beta chains were more clonally expanded and had lower generation probabilities than equally common non-associated chains. Because counts were too low, about 18 rarely observed V segments, including chromosome 9 orphons, were excluded from the earlier analysis of about 500 of the donors. A few of the identified cytomegalovirus-associated TCR beta chains were confirmed in vitro to be specific for cytomegalovirus antigens. When HLA alleles, especially DR and DQ, strongly co-occurred, TCR associations were difficult to assign to individual alleles. A later genetic analysis associated a missense DCLRE1C variant with V-gene and J-gene trimming of TCR beta chains, and an independent cohort replicated the association. This cohort had only TCR beta chains sequenced, and the lack of alpha or paired-chain data limited which features could be detected. In a later analysis, TCR association rates were found to vary across HLA loci, with the most associated TCRs seen for DRB1 alleles and the fewest for HLA-C alleles. An earlier analysis of some 590 of the donors showed that most TCR beta V segments appeared in productive rearrangements either about 87% or about 30% of the time, which broadly matched IMGT annotations. The 87-base-pair reads could not distinguish some IMGT-functional V segments, including TRBV6-2 and TRBV6-3, so those segments were excluded. Because HLA typing was missing for some donors at each locus, association tests included only the typed subset. According to a later analysis, most CMV-associated TCR beta chains appeared to be HLA-restricted, and the HLA associations seemed to be driven largely by CMV exposure. Across donors, most TCR sequences were observed very rarely, whereas some public TCRs were present in many individuals. The study gave a list of 150 to 200 TCR beta chains associated with cytomegalovirus. In both the original and validation cohorts, the classifier was reported to diagnose cytomegalovirus status with high specificity and sensitivity. A later analysis reported that several top co-occurrence clusters appeared linked to parvovirus B19, influenza, CMV and Epstein-Barr virus. The sequencing pipeline was judged likely to have produced a cluster of highly shared sequence variants as a technical artifact. Correlated functional status among segregating V segments might be attributable to linkage disequilibrium, but an unknown experimental factor could not be ruled out. A further reported finding was that TCR beta sequences accurately predicted the HLA-A and HLA-B alleles for most subjects in the first cohort.

Library preparation employed the immunoSEQ multiplex PCR assay. For the multiplex PCR, a mixture combining 60 forward primers for TCR Vbeta segments and 13 reverse primers for TCR Jbeta segments was used. Amplification of the CDR3 region of rearranged TCR beta genes was performed with a multiplex PCR assay on genomic DNA. On the Illumina HiSeq System, the amplified TCR beta libraries were sequenced as 87-base-pair reads. Concerning the study's data processing: A later analysis tallied some 79 million unique TCR beta chains across the approximately 670 repertoires, and some 10 million of those chains were shared by two or more donors. To remove PCR and sequencing errors, raw reads were error-corrected and collapsed into unique sequences using a nearest-neighbor algorithm that merged closely related sequences. Alignment of CDR3 sequences to IMGT reference sequences was used to assign V, D and J gene segments. For a sequence to be retained, a match of at least six nucleotides to both a V gene segment and a J gene segment was required. A rearrangement counted as productive if the CDR3 had no stop codons and remained in frame with V and J, and every other rearrangement counted as non-productive. CDR3 was defined by IMGT convention, running from the second conserved V-encoded cysteine to the conserved J-encoded phenylalanine. The earlier analysis of some 580 of the donors excluded any sequence lacking an unambiguous match to a single V gene segment. In an earlier analysis of around 600 of the donors, V segments were called functional above 56.7% productive rearrangements and were called segregating when the between-donor standard deviation exceeded 5%. A statistical classification framework was developed to diagnose cytomegalovirus status using the catalog of TCR beta chain sequences. V and J gene assignment, in a later analysis, came from comparing TCR nucleotide sequences with IMGT/GENE-DB human TR gene sequences. In a later analysis, CDR3 sequences and most-parsimonious VDJ recombination scenarios were assigned using the TCRdist pipeline. In a later analysis, every TCR beta chain was defined by the combination of its CDR3 amino acid sequence and its V-gene family, and reads without a unique V-gene family were dropped. To address suspected cross-contamination and a sequencing artifact, a later analysis removed 550 to 750 highly shared, low-generation-probability nucleotide sequences. A later analysis calculated a clonal expansion index for each public chain from normalized within-repertoire ranks of inferred template counts. In a later analysis, generation probabilities were computed using a VDJ recombination model fitted to out-of-frame rearrangements, and the results were checked against IGoR. Hypergeometric tests were used in a later analysis to score TCR-TCR, TCR-HLA and TCR-CMV co-occurrence, with a repertoire-size bias correction applied to the TCR pairs. False discovery rates were estimated in a later analysis by permuting HLA or CMV assignments 20 times. In a later analysis, co-occurring TCRs were grouped using DBSCAN, and TCRdist sequence similarity was added for clustering within HLA-allele-positive subsets. For co-occurrence clustering, repertoires with fewer than 30,000 or more than 120,000 public chains were excluded, along with roughly 5 repertoires with anomalous nucleotide sharing. Held by TCRdb, this immuneACCESS table contains in-frame sequences only and omits some clones. Under half of the omission traces to an unresolved V gene where checked; the cause of the rest is unknown. V and J calls plus clone size are reproduced from that table; the DNA served to infer D and trimming. The sample profile shows some 200,000 clones; 79% of them were found once. The ten top clones hold under 2% of the sample.

The cohort was made up of roughly 670 healthy bone marrow donors. Cohort members were all nominally healthy when sampled, although unrecorded immune exposures were likely present. The donor tested CMV seropositive, placing the donor among the 289 seropositive members of the cohort. Every donor gave a peripheral blood sample, and the peripheral blood mononuclear cells from that sample were used for TCR beta sequencing. The Qiagen DNeasy Blood Extraction Kit was used to extract genomic DNA from the blood cell samples. This TCR came from a girl between 5 and 17 years old in good health and CMV-seropositive. The sequencing input was PBMCs. The chain links TRBV30 with TRBJ2-5; a tentative D call is TRBD2 (6 bases match). For the CDR3, the sequence is CAWRGRETQYF. The DNA reads TGTGCCTGGAGGGGGAGGGAGACCCAGTACTTC.